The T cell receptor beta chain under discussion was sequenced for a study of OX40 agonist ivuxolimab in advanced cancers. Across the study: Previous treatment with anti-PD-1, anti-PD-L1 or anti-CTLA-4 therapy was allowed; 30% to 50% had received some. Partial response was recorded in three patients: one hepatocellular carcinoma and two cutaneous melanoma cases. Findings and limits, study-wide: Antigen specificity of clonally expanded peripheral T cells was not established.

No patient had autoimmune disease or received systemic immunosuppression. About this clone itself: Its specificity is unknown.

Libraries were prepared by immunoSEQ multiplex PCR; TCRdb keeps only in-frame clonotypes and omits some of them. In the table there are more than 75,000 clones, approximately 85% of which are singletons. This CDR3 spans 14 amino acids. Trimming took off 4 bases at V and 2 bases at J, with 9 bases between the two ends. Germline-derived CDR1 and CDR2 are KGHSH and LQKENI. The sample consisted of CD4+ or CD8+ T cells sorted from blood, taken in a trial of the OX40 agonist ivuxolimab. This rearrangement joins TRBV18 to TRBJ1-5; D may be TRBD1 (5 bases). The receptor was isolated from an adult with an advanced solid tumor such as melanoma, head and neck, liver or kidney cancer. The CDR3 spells CASSLGTGNQPQHF. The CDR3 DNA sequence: TGTGCCAGCTCACTCGGGACGGGCAATCAGCCCCAGCATTTT.